The 28 T cell receptor beta chains given below trace back to one sample, sequenced in a study of blood T cell repertoires in COVID-19. The assay was immunoSEQ multiplex PCR, and TCRdb's table has in-frame clones only and misses some. This table has about 47,000 clones, around 83% appearing once. Input material: peripheral blood. The origin of the receptors is a man in his fifties or sixties with active COVID-19.

The V gene is TRBV30, the J gene TRBJ2-1, with D perhaps matching TRBD2 (5 bases). The CDR3 loop spans 15 amino acids. Germline assignment: CDR1 GTSNPN and CDR2 SVGIG (reference sequence). The ends were cut back, 0 bases at V and 3 bases at J, with 12 bases in the middle. The CDR3 nucleotides read TGTGCCTGGAGTGTACTGGCGGGTATCTACAATGAGCAGTTCTTC. This codes for CAWSVLAGIYNEQFF.

The chain combines TRBV19 with TRBJ2-5; TRBD2 matches 12 bases. The V gene's germline CDR1 is LNHDA and CDR2 SQIVND (reference sequence). This CDR3 region has 15 residues. The trim removed 6 bases at V and 4 bases at J, leaving 6 bases unmatched. CDR3 bases: TGTGCCAGTAGCACACTAGCGGGGGGAGTAGAGACCCAGTACTTC. Its translation is CASSTLAGGVETQYF.

The chain recombines TRBV29-1 with TRBJ2-3; 8 bases fit TRBD2. The CDR3 runs to 14 residues. The germline V gene encodes CDR1 SQVTM and CDR2 ANQGSEA. J was trimmed by 3 bases and V by 5 bases; bases with no gene match: 7. The CDR3 DNA reads as TGCAGCGTTTTACTAGCGGAGGAGACAGATACGCAGTATTTT. Encoded protein: CSVLLAEETDTQYF.

The V and J genes are TRBV7-9 and TRBJ2-7; 8 bases align to TRBD1. Germline lookup yields CDR1 SEHNR and CDR2 FQNEAQ (reference sequence). The CDR3 sequence is 14 residues long. J gave up 3 bases and V 5 bases, and 6 bases lay outside the gene matches. CDR3 region: CASSPRQGLYEQYF. Written as DNA, the CDR3 is TGTGCCAGCAGCCCCCGACAGGGGCTCTACGAGCAGTACTTC.

V gene TRBV3-1 (or the pseudogene TRBV3-2) combines with J gene TRBJ2-1; TRBD2 might be the D (7 bases). Looked up from germline, CDR1 is LGHDT and CDR2 is YNNKEL (reference sequence). CDR3 size: 18 residues. Trimming left V 5 bases short and J 4 bases short, with 24 bases between. The CDR3 reads CASSDRSLRESAYNEQFF. The CDR3 DNA sequence: TGTGCCAGCAGCGACAGGTCTCTGCGGGAGAGCGCTTACAATGAGCAGTTCTTC.

CDR3 sequence reads: CASSLSGGETQYF. DNA for the CDR3: TGTGCCAGCAGTTTATCGGGCGGGGAGACCCAGTACTTC. The chain recombines TRBV28 with TRBJ2-5; TRBD2 might be the D (5 bases). The CDR3 loop spans 13 amino acids. CDR1 is MDHEN and CDR2 is SYDVKM in the germline V gene. The V and J ends lost 1 base and 5 bases respectively, with 8 bases between them.

To note about this clone: A junction boundary mismatches the germline segment, possibly from a read error. In the same sample, other DNA sequences code for this CDR3. The chain has TRBV7-2 and TRBJ2-7; D is unclear. This CDR3 region has 13 residues. CDR1 and CDR2 from the germline V gene are SGHTA and FQGNSA. The CDR3 sequence is CASSLVSGFEQYF. The DNA for the CDR3 is TGTGCCAGCAGTTTAGTCTCCGGGTTCGAGCAGTACTTC.

The chain uses TRBV25-1 and TRBJ1-2, with 7 nucleotides matching TRBD1. Unmatched junction bases numbered 7, after V lost 2 bases and J lost 4 bases. The germline CDR1 and CDR2 sequences are MGHDK and SYGVNS. The CDR3 totals 15 residues. DNA for the CDR3: TGTGCCAGCAGTGAAGCGACAGGGTTATCCTATGGCTACACCTTC. Protein sequence: CASSEATGLSYGYTF.

By its share, this clone is medium-sized. This chain joins TRBV5-6 and TRBJ2-2; the D gene is possibly TRBD2 (5 bases). The CDR3 has 15 amino acids. V was pared by 4 bases and J by 2 bases, with 12 bases between. Looked up from germline, CDR1 is SGHDT and CDR2 is YYEEEE. For the CDR3, the DNA is TGTGCCAGCAGCGATTATACTAGAAACACCGGGGAGCTGTTTTTT. Its translation is CASSDYTRNTGELFF. Using reference TRBV5-6 and TRBJ2-2 for the parts outside the CDR3, the full variable domain is DAGVTQSPTHLIKTRGQQVTLRCSPKSGHDTVSWYQQALGQGPQFIFQYYEEEERQRGNFPDRFSGHQFPNYSSELNVNALLLGDSALYLCASSDYTRNTGELFFGEGSRLTVL.

The chain couples TRBV28 to TRBJ1-5, with D possibly being TRBD1 (5 bases). The V gene lost 3 bases and the J gene lost 4 bases, with 10 bases spanning the gap. Looked up from germline, CDR1 is MDHEN and CDR2 is SYDVKM. The CDR3 has 14 amino acids. Written as DNA, the CDR3 is TGTGCCAGCAGTTTTAGGACACTTAATCAGCCCCAGCATTTT. Its translation: CASSFRTLNQPQHF.

The CDR3 coding sequence is TGCGCCAGCAGCTTGCGGACTAGCGGCGCCTACGAGCAGTACTTC. It is translated as CASSLRTSGAYEQYF. V and J are TRBV5-1 and TRBJ2-7; TRBD2 matches at 10 bases. This CDR3 has 15 amino acids. V shed 1 base and J 2 bases; nucleotides not matched to a gene: 3. Germline CDR1 SGHRS, CDR2 YFSETQ.

This clone is medium-sized in the sample. The rearrangement joins TRBV27 to TRBJ1-1; D is possibly TRBD1 (5 bases). Trimming shortened V by 6 bases and J by 7 bases, and 18 bases separated the two germline ends. The CDR3 extends over 14 amino acids. Germline CDR1 is MNHEY and CDR2 is SMNVEV (reference sequence). The CDR3 DNA sequence: TGTGCCAGCAGCCTATGGGGCTCAGGGAATGAAGCTTTCTTT. Its protein product is CASSLWGSGNEAFF.

The V and J genes are TRBV3-1 (or the pseudogene TRBV3-2) and TRBJ2-7, with TRBD2 matching over 8 bases. The CDR3 sequence is 17 residues long. Germline V lookup: CDR1 LGHDT, CDR2 YNNKEL (reference sequence). After removal of 0 bases from V and 10 bases from J, the junction contained 17 bases not matched to a gene. CDR3 residues: CASSQDQASGSLVGQYF. CDR3 bases: TGTGCCAGCAGCCAAGATCAAGCTAGCGGGTCCCTCGTAGGACAGTACTTC.

The chain is built from TRBV7-3 and TRBJ2-1, with D possibly TRBD2 on 6 matching bases. CDR3 length equals 11 residues. Germline V gene sequence: CDR1 SGHTA, CDR2 FQGTGA. Between the trimmed V and J ends, which lost 5 bases and 9 bases, there was a span of 8 bases. The CDR3 DNA sequence: TGTGCCAGCAGCCTCGGGGGTGAGCAGTTCTTC. As protein: CASSLGGEQFF.

The chain has TRBV2 and TRBJ1-5, with 7 positions matching TRBD1. This CDR3 contains 15 residues. CDR1 and CDR2 (germline): SNHLY, FYNNEI. After removal of 6 bases from V and 3 bases from J, the junction contained 8 bases not matched to a gene. CDR3 bases: TGTGCCAGCAGACCCTATGGACAGGCCAATCAGCCCCAGCATTTT. This codes for CASRPYGQANQPQHF.

The chain uses TRBV7-2 and TRBJ2-7; D may be TRBD1 (6 bases). Per germline, CDR1 SGHTA and CDR2 FQGNSA. The length of the CDR3 is 13 residues. V was pared by 1 base and J by 9 bases, with 13 bases between. The CDR3 reads CASSLGGRSRQYF. Written as DNA, the CDR3 is TGTGCCAGCAGCTTAGGGGGGCGAAGCAGGCAGTACTTC.

This clone has just one count. CDR3 sequence reads: CASSSPGKPGPLSGYTF. In DNA form, the CDR3 reads TGCGCCAGCAGCTCTCCCGGGAAGCCTGGCCCCTTATCTGGCTACACCTTC. V gene TRBV4-1 combines with J gene TRBJ1-2; no reliable D call. Germline CDR1 is MGHRA and CDR2 is YSYEKL. The CDR3 runs to 17 residues. V lost 5 bases and J lost 7, with 26 bases in between.

The chain recombines TRBV6-2 or TRBV6-3 with TRBJ2-1; 9 bases agree with TRBD2. V was pared by 4 bases and J by 4 bases, with 8 bases of the junction left unmatched. CDR1 is MNHEY and CDR2 is SVGEGT in the germline V gene. The CDR3 covers 16 residues. The CDR3 DNA sequence: TGTGCCAGCAGTTCTAAGTTAGCGGGAGAATACAATGAGCAGTTCTTC. Its translation is CASSSKLAGEYNEQFF.

This chain links TRBV11-1 with TRBJ2-5; 7 nucleotides agree with TRBD1. The V gene's germline CDR1 is SGHAT and CDR2 FQDESV (reference sequence). V dropped 5 bases and J dropped 4; count of bases not matched to a gene: 1. The CDR3 is 12 residues long. The CDR3 region is CASSRQGETQYF. For the CDR3, the DNA is TGTGCCAGCAGCCGACAGGGAGAGACCCAGTACTTC.

This clone turned up a few times. The V and J genes are TRBV19 and TRBJ2-7; 9 bases align to TRBD1. CDR1 and CDR2 from the germline V gene are LNHDA and SQIVND (reference sequence). The CDR3 is 14 residues long. J lost 4 bases, V lost 5 bases, and 6 bases had no gene match. CDR3 amino acids: CASSATGGIYEQYF. The CDR3 region has the DNA TGTGCCAGTAGTGCGACAGGGGGTATATACGAGCAGTACTTC.

The chain has TRBV21-1 and TRBJ1-5; the table's D gene call, TRBD1, was not cross checked with the DNA. TRBV21-1 is assigned pseudogene status. The CDR3 runs 18 residues. The CDR3 loop reads CASSKEGDRLYSNQPQHF. The CDR3 DNA is TGTGCCAGCAGCAAAGAAGGTGACAGGCTTTATAGCAATCAGCCCCAGCATTTT.

This clone was detected only once. The J gene is TRBJ1-3, the V gene TRBV10-3, with no clear D. The CDR3 is made up of 13 amino acids. The V end lost 6 bases, the J end lost 3 bases, and 9 bases lay between the germline ends. Germline lookup yields CDR1 ENHRY and CDR2 SYGVKD. CDR3 coding DNA: TGTGCCATCAGGGCACAGATTGGAAACACCATATATTTT. Protein: CAIRAQIGNTIYF.

The chain links TRBV29-1 to TRBJ1-1; D not resolved. The V gene's germline CDR1 is SQVTM and CDR2 ANQGSEA. The V end was cut by 6 bases, the J end by 0 bases, with 8 bases between. This CDR3 spans 12 amino acids. The CDR3 DNA follows: TGCAGCGTGACAATGATGAACACTGAAGCTTTCTTT. Its protein is CSVTMMNTEAFF.

The J gene is TRBJ1-2, the V gene TRBV14; 7 bases fit TRBD1. This CDR3 region has 14 residues. Trimming removed 4 bases from V and 7 bases from J; junction bases left unmatched: 9. Germline lookup yields CDR1 SGHDN and CDR2 FVKESK. The CDR3 DNA sequence: TGTGCCAGCAGCCCCCTTGGAGGGGGCGGTGGCTACACCTTC. As protein: CASSPLGGGGGYTF.

The CDR3 spells CASSYSGSSGGFEQYF. The DNA for the CDR3 is TGTGCCAGCAGTTACTCGGGTAGTAGCGGGGGTTTCGAGCAGTACTTC. The chain links TRBV6-5 to TRBJ2-7; 9 bases are a match to TRBD2. CDR1 MNHEY and CDR2 SVGAGI come from the germline V gene. The CDR3 is 16 residues long. Unmatched junction bases numbered 9, after V lost 0 bases and J lost 6 bases.

The genes are TRBV15 and TRBJ2-1, with 7 bases aligning to TRBD2. In germline, CDR1 is LNHNV, CDR2 YYDKDF (reference sequence). The CDR3 runs to 18 residues. J was trimmed by 0 bases and V by 1 base; bases with no gene match: 9. The chain's CDR3 is CATSRGALASSSYNEQFF. The CDR3 DNA reads TGTGCCACCAGCAGAGGCGCACTAGCGTCGAGCTCCTACAATGAGCAGTTCTTC.

The CDR3 DNA sequence: TGTGCCAGCAGCTATGGACAGGGGGTCGATTCACCCCTCCACTTT. Translated, it gives CASSYGQGVDSPLHF. The rearrangement links TRBV7-9 to TRBJ1-6; 10 bases match TRBD1. This CDR3 contains 15 residues. Germline loops: CDR1 SEHNR, CDR2 FQNEAQ (reference sequence). V lost 4 bases, J lost 8 bases, and 5 bases stayed unmatched. Looking up the rest from reference TRBV7-9 and TRBJ1-6 gives the full variable domain: DTGVSQNPRHKITKRGQNVTFRCDPISEHNRLYWYRQTLGQGPEFLTYFQNEAQLEKSRLLSDRFSAERPKGSFSTLEIQRTEQGDSAMYLCASSYGQGVDSPLHFGNGTRLTVT.

The chain has TRBV7-2 and TRBJ2-5; 15 bases map to TRBD2. V lost 3 bases to trimming and J lost 5 bases; unmatched junction nucleotides: 13. Germline V gives CDR1 SGHTA, CDR2 FQGNSA. This CDR3 is 19 amino acids long. CDR3 sequence: CASSFPIEGLAGGLETQYF. CDR3 in DNA: TGTGCCAGCAGCTTCCCTATAGAAGGACTAGCGGGAGGGCTTGAGACCCAGTACTTC.